A single sample is the source of the 21 T cell receptor beta chains below, sequenced in a study of siplizumab effects on memory and regulatory T cells. Using immunoSEQ multiplex PCR, the repertoire was profiled, and TCRdb retains in-frame clones only, with some absent. The sample consists of over 85,000 clones, more than 85% of them appearing once. The sequencing input was CD4+ T cells sorted from blood. These receptors all stem from a human donor in good health.

The chain uses TRBV28 and TRBJ2-3; either TRBD1 or TRBD2 may fit D (5 bases each). V was shortened by 4 bases and J by 6 bases, with 11 bases between the two germline ends. The CDR3 extends over 13 amino acids. Looked up from germline, CDR1 is MDHEN and CDR2 is SYDVKM. This chain's CDR3 is CASSYGGSDTQYF. The CDR3 coding sequence is TGTGCCAGCAGTTATGGGGGTTCGGATACGCAGTATTTT.

V and J are TRBV7-9 and TRBJ2-3; 9 nucleotides align to TRBD2. CDR1 and CDR2 (germline): SEHNR, FQNEAQ (reference sequence). Trimming cost V 5 bases and J 4 bases; bases outside gene matches: 10. This CDR3 contains 16 residues. Here the CDR3 reads CASSQEAAGGADTQYF. CDR3 coding DNA: TGTGCCAGCAGCCAAGAGGCGGCGGGAGGGGCAGATACGCAGTATTTT. The complete variable domain, with remaining parts taken from reference TRBV7-9 and TRBJ2-3, reads DTGVSQNPRHKITKRGQNVTFRCDPISEHNRLYWYRQTLGQGPEFLTYFQNEAQLEKSRLLSDRFSAERPKGSFSTLEIQRTEQGDSAMYLCASSQEAAGGADTQYFGPGTRLTVL.

The V gene is TRBV29-1, the J gene TRBJ2-1, with D uncertain. The ends were cut back, 7 bases at V and 8 bases at J, with 15 bases in the middle. The CDR3 runs 12 residues. Germline CDR1 reads SQVTM; CDR2 reads ANQGSEA. CDR3 in amino acids: CSAAQNLYEQFF. For the CDR3, the DNA is TGCAGCGCCGCTCAGAATTTGTATGAGCAGTTCTTC.

This chain joins TRBV30 and TRBJ1-3; 10 bases align to TRBD1. The V gene's germline CDR1 is GTSNPN and CDR2 SVGIG (reference sequence). This CDR3 has 15 amino acids. With 3 bases clipped from V and 2 bases from J, the junction kept 4 bases outside the gene matches. The CDR3 region is CAWRRDRGAGNTIYF. Here the CDR3 DNA reads TGTGCCTGGAGGAGGGACAGGGGTGCTGGAAACACCATATATTTT.

This clone was seen a handful of times. This sequence joins TRBV6-1 and TRBJ1-5; D not certain. There are 12 residues in the CDR3. The ends were cut back, 7 bases at V and 5 bases at J, with 9 bases in the middle. Germline CDR1 is MNHNS and CDR2 is SASEGT. CDR3 sequence (DNA): TGTGCCAGCACTAACTCGTATCAGCCCCAGCATTTT. Protein: CASTNSYQPQHF.

This chain uses TRBV28 with TRBJ1-2; possibly TRBD1 for D (6 bases). This CDR3 is 18 amino acids long. Germline CDR1 MDHEN, CDR2 SYDVKM. V dropped 5 bases and J dropped 4 bases, with 26 bases sitting between them. The CDR3 region is CASSPPRQDGPRFYGYTF. Here the CDR3 DNA reads TGTGCCAGCAGTCCCCCCCGACAGGACGGCCCCCGATTCTATGGCTACACCTTC.

Here the CDR3 DNA reads TGTGTGGCGGGACAGTCCTACGAGCAGTACTTC. The encoded protein is CVAGQSYEQYF. This chain links TRBV28 with TRBJ2-7, with D possibly matching TRBD1 (7 bases). This CDR3 region has 11 residues. Germline CDR1 MDHEN, CDR2 SYDVKM.

This sequence joins TRBV6-5 and TRBJ1-2; D unresolved. Germline V gene lookup returns CDR1 MNHEY and CDR2 SVGAGI. V dropped 7 bases and J dropped 5 bases, with 11 bases sitting between them. The CDR3 contains 12 residues. The CDR3 region has the DNA TGTGCCAGCACCGGGGTTTCTTATGGCTACACCTTC. This gives the protein CASTGVSYGYTF.

The chain carries TRBV28 and TRBJ1-5; the D gene is possibly TRBD1 (5 bases). V gave up 7 bases and J gave up 0 bases, with 16 bases separating them. The CDR3 is made up of 16 amino acids. Germline V lookup: CDR1 MDHEN, CDR2 SYDVKM. CDR3 nucleotide sequence: TGTGCCAGCAAGGGTACAGGCGATTTTAGCAATCAGCCCCAGCATTTT. As protein: CASKGTGDFSNQPQHF.

V is TRBV7-8 and J is TRBJ2-1; unclear D gene. The germline gives CDR1 SGHVS, CDR2 FQNEAQ. CDR3 length equals 14 residues. V was trimmed by 2 bases and J by 10 bases, leaving 15 bases between them. The CDR3 is CASSLYDRQLEQFF. For the CDR3, the DNA is TGTGCCAGCAGCTTATATGACCGCCAATTGGAGCAGTTCTTC.

The chain employs TRBV28 and TRBJ2-7, with D perhaps TRBD1 or TRBD2 (5 bases each). The CDR3 runs 13 residues. V was clipped by 6 bases and J by 4 bases, with 13 bases between them. Germline V gene lookup returns CDR1 MDHEN and CDR2 SYDVKM. CDR3 amino acids: CASSPGPSYEQYF. The CDR3 nucleotides read TGTGCCAGCAGCCCGGGACCATCTTACGAGCAGTACTTC.

The chain carries TRBV19 and TRBJ1-1, with 9 bases matching TRBD1. Germline V gives CDR1 LNHDA, CDR2 SQIVND (reference sequence). CDR3 length: 14 residues. The V gene end was trimmed by 8 bases and the J gene end by 1 base; junction bases not matched to a gene: 5. This chain's CDR3 is CASGQGNWNTEAFF. The CDR3 bases are TGTGCCAGTGGACAGGGGAATTGGAACACTGAAGCTTTCTTT. Based on the CDR3 plus reference TRBV19 and TRBJ1-1, the full variable domain is DGGITQSPKYLFRKEGQNVTLSCEQNLNHDAMYWYRQDPGQGLRLIYYSQIVNDFQKGDIAEGYSVSREKKESFPLTVTSAQKNPTAFYLCASGQGNWNTEAFFGQGTRLTVV.

V and J are TRBV27 and TRBJ1-5; no reliable D call. Looked up from germline, CDR1 is MNHEY and CDR2 is SMNVEV (reference sequence). The CDR3 extends over 14 amino acids. The V end lost 2 bases, the J end lost 0 bases, and 5 bases lay between the germline ends. CDR3 bases: TGTGCCAGCAGTTTAGGTGCTAGCAATCAGCCCCAGCATTTT. Translating gives CASSLGASNQPQHF.

This sequence joins TRBV7-7 and TRBJ2-1, with 9 nucleotides matching TRBD1. The germline CDR1 and CDR2 sequences are SSHAT and FNYEAQ (reference sequence). The V and J ends lost 8 bases and 9 bases, in that order; junction bases with no gene match: 5. There are 12 residues in the CDR3. In DNA, the CDR3 is TGTGCCAGCTCACAGGGGGCGAGTGAGCAGTTCTTC. Protein product: CASSQGASEQFF.

The rearrangement joins TRBV11-2 to TRBJ2-5, with 8 bases that match TRBD2. Germline trimming cut 1 base from V and 4 bases from J; bases unmatched to any gene: 8. Germline lookup yields CDR1 SGHAT and CDR2 FQNNGV. The CDR3 contains 16 residues. The CDR3 reads CASSLAGGPGGETQYF. The CDR3 DNA sequence: TGTGCCAGCAGCTTAGCGGGAGGGCCGGGGGGAGAGACCCAGTACTTC.

The V and J genes are TRBV9 and TRBJ2-4; D possibly corresponds to TRBD2 (5 bases). The CDR3 runs to 16 residues. Germline CDR1 is SGDLS and CDR2 is YYNGEE. Trimming cost V 5 bases and J 0 bases, with 15 bases left between them. DNA for the CDR3: TGTGCCAGCAGTCCTGGAGGTCGGGTAGCCAAAAACATTCAGTACTTC. Translated: CASSPGGRVAKNIQYF.

This clone has a handful of counts. The V gene is TRBV7-9, the J gene TRBJ2-1; D is perhaps TRBD2 (6 bases). V gave up 6 bases and J gave up 0 bases, with 15 bases separating them. The CDR3 totals 16 residues. Germline CDR1 is SEHNR and CDR2 is FQNEAQ (reference sequence). CDR3 bases: TGTGCCAGCAGGCATCCCCGCGGGACCTCCTACAATGAGCAGTTCTTC. Amino acids: CASRHPRGTSYNEQFF.

J is TRBJ2-2 and V is TRBV2, with D maybe TRBD2 (5 bases). Germline CDR1 is SNHLY and CDR2 is FYNNEI. Trimming stripped 8 bases from V and 5 bases from J, with 12 bases between. This CDR3 contains 13 residues. CDR3 nucleotides: TGTGCCAGCGGAGCGGAAACTACCGGGGAGCTGTTTTTT. It yields the protein CASGAETTGELFF.

The chain uses TRBV30 and TRBJ1-4; D is ambiguous. The V gene lost 2 bases and the J gene lost 8 bases, with 6 bases spanning the gap. The CDR3 loop spans 11 amino acids. Germline V CDR1 and CDR2: GTSNPN, SVGIG (reference sequence). DNA for the CDR3: TGTGCCTGGAGTCCCCGGGAAAAACTGTTTTTT. This gives the protein CAWSPREKLFF.

The chain is built from TRBV9 and TRBJ2-7; possible D gene TRBD1, 5 bases. Germline CDR1 is SGDLS and CDR2 is YYNGEE. CDR3 size: 14 residues. Trimming left V 0 bases short and J 1 base short, with 8 bases between. The CDR3 reads CASSVDYRSYEQYF. The CDR3 nucleotides are TGTGCCAGCAGCGTAGACTACAGGTCCTACGAGCAGTACTTC.

This chain uses TRBV27 with TRBJ1-5, with TRBD1 as a possible D gene (6 bases). Germline CDR1 MNHEY, CDR2 SMNVEV (reference sequence). This CDR3 has 13 amino acids. V shed 3 bases and J shed 11 bases, with 14 bases lying between them. The CDR3 sequence: CASSFQGRDAQHF. CDR3 sequence (DNA): TGTGCCAGCAGTTTTCAGGGGCGTGATGCCCAGCATTTT.